These 29 T cell receptor beta chains were sequenced from one sample in a study of cytomegalovirus exposure and HLA in healthy donors. PCR used 60 Vbeta primers and 13 Jbeta primers. Sequencing was performed with immunoSEQ multiplex PCR; in TCRdb, only in-frame clones are kept and a portion is missing. Of about 150,000 clones listed, about 75% are singletons. The sequenced sample was PBMCs. The receptors were sampled from a young man in good health and CMV-seronegative.

The J gene is TRBJ1-4, the V gene TRBV19, with 7 bases aligning to TRBD1. The J segment lost 8 bases and the V segment lost 4 bases, leaving 7 bases of the junction unmatched. Germline V gene lookup returns CDR1 LNHDA and CDR2 SQIVND (reference sequence). The length of the CDR3 is 14 residues. CDR3 nucleotide sequence: TGTGCCAGTAGTACCCGGGACAGAAGGGAAAAACTGTTTTTT. This encodes CASSTRDRREKLFF.

J is TRBJ2-7 and V is TRBV28; TRBD2 matches 9 bases. The CDR3 spans 17 residues. The germline V gene has CDR1 MDHEN and CDR2 SYDVKM. The V segment lost 4 bases and the J segment 7 bases; nucleotides outside the gene matches: 17. This CDR3 is CASSSYGLARVGREQYF. In nucleotides, the CDR3 is TGTGCCAGCAGTTCTTATGGACTAGCGCGAGTGGGGAGGGAGCAGTACTTC.

This chain links TRBV19 with TRBJ2-7; D uncertain. Germline CDR1 reads LNHDA; CDR2 reads SQIVND (reference sequence). Between the trimmed V and J ends, which lost 3 bases and 1 base, there was a span of 10 bases. The CDR3 covers 14 residues. CDR3 nucleotides: TGTGCCAGTAGTATGAAACACGGGTCCTACGAGCAGTACTTC. Protein: CASSMKHGSYEQYF.

There are a few counts of this clone. The V and J genes are TRBV28 and TRBJ1-4; no clear D gene. V lost 0 bases to trimming and J lost 2 bases, with 7 bases between them. Looked up from germline, CDR1 is MDHEN and CDR2 is SYDVKM. This CDR3 region has 15 residues. This CDR3 reads CASSLWPQTNEKLFF. CDR3 DNA: TGTGCCAGCAGTTTATGGCCCCAGACTAATGAAAAACTGTTTTTT.

The chain combines TRBV27 with TRBJ1-6; weak D call: TRBD1 (5 bases). V lost 5 bases, J lost 11 bases, and 10 bases lay in between. CDR1 MNHEY and CDR2 SMNVEV come from the germline V gene (reference sequence). The CDR3 contains 12 residues. The CDR3 spells CASSPGHPPLHF. CDR3 in DNA: TGTGCCAGCAGTCCAGGACATCCACCCCTCCACTTT.

V and J are TRBV6-1 and TRBJ1-5; no firm D call. This CDR3 contains 13 residues. From germline, CDR1 is MNHNS and CDR2 SASEGT. V lost 10 bases, J lost 2 bases, and 12 bases lay in between. DNA of the CDR3: TGTGCCATCCAGAGGAATGGCAATCAGCCCCAGCATTTT. Translation gives CAIQRNGNQPQHF.

This clone was recorded a few times. V gene TRBV27 combines with J gene TRBJ2-7; TRBD2 matches at 7 bases. Germline V gene lookup returns CDR1 MNHEY and CDR2 SMNVEV (reference sequence). The CDR3 spans 16 residues. V lost 4 bases to trimming and J lost 2 bases; unmatched junction nucleotides: 11. The chain's CDR3 is CASSSNEEGRAYEQYF. As DNA, the CDR3 is TGTGCCAGCAGTTCCAACGAGGAGGGGAGGGCCTACGAGCAGTACTTC.

The chain has TRBV28 and TRBJ1-1; D might be TRBD1 (5 bases). The germline V and J ends were trimmed by 6 bases and 2 bases, with 13 bases remaining between them. The CDR3 is made up of 14 amino acids. Germline CDR1 reads MDHEN; CDR2 reads SYDVKM. This CDR3 reads CASRGGGANTEAFF. CDR3 DNA sequence: TGTGCCAGCAGGGGAGGAGGGGCAAACACTGAAGCTTTCTTT.

This chain links TRBV5-1 with TRBJ2-6; possibly TRBD1 for D (5 bases). Germline lookup yields CDR1 SGHRS and CDR2 YFSETQ. The CDR3 spans 17 residues. Deletions cut 0 bases from V and 1 base from J, with 11 bases between. The CDR3 sequence is CASSLGQTSSGANVLTF. DNA for the CDR3: TGCGCCAGCAGCTTGGGACAGACGTCTTCTGGGGCCAACGTCCTGACTTTC.

V gene TRBV15 combines with J gene TRBJ2-7, with D possibly matching TRBD1 (6 bases). This CDR3 is 13 amino acids long. Germline V gene lookup returns CDR1 LNHNV and CDR2 YYDKDF (reference sequence). V was pared by 8 bases and J by 4 bases, with 15 bases between. The CDR3 protein is CATLQGPGYEQYF. The CDR3 DNA is TGTGCCACCCTGCAGGGGCCGGGGTACGAGCAGTACTTC.

The rearrangement links TRBV4-1 to TRBJ1-3; 8 positions agree with TRBD1. Germline V gene data show CDR1 as MGHRA and CDR2 as YSYEKL. Trimming cost V 4 bases and J 6 bases; bases outside gene matches: 5. The CDR3 runs 14 residues. The CDR3 loop reads CASSLPDRANTIYF. CDR3 nucleotides: TGCGCCAGCAGCCTCCCGGACAGGGCAAACACCATATATTTT.

This rearrangement joins TRBV9 to TRBJ2-7, with 8 bases that match TRBD2. The germline CDR1 and CDR2 sequences are SGDLS and YYNGEE. The CDR3 spans 16 residues. J lost 2 bases, V lost 3 bases, and 10 bases had no gene match. The CDR3 DNA reads as TGTGCCAGCAGCGGGGCTAGCGGGTCGCAAGCCTACGAGCAGTACTTC. It encodes CASSGASGSQAYEQYF.

The CDR3, as DNA: TGTGCCAGCCCACCACCCATTCAACTAGCGGGAGTGGATGAGCAGTTCTTC. Its translation is CASPPPIQLAGVDEQFF. The rearrangement links TRBV28 to TRBJ2-1; 11 bases map to TRBD2. Germline V CDR1 and CDR2: MDHEN, SYDVKM. The CDR3 extends over 17 amino acids. The J segment lost 8 bases and the V segment lost 8 bases, leaving 17 bases of the junction unmatched.

The chain links TRBV6-5 to TRBJ1-1; D may be TRBD1 (5 bases). The V and J ends lost 5 bases and 4 bases respectively, with 11 bases between them. This CDR3 has 13 residues. From germline, CDR1 is MNHEY and CDR2 SVGAGI. The CDR3: CASSTRVGTEAFF. The CDR3 nucleotides are TGTGCCAGCAGTACCAGGGTGGGCACTGAAGCTTTCTTT.

The gene calls are TRBV4-2 and TRBJ2-7; the D is unclear. Germline CDR1 LGHNA, CDR2 YNFKEQ. The CDR3 is made up of 12 amino acids. V lost 4 bases and J 3 bases, leaving 7 bases between the germline ends. CDR3 sequence: CASSRGGYEQYF. The CDR3 DNA is TGTGCCAGCAGCCGCGGCGGCTACGAGCAGTACTTC.

This clone was observed once. CDR3 protein: CASWGGLEQPQHF. CDR3 bases: TGTGCCAGCTGGGGGGGGTTGGAACAGCCCCAGCATTTT. The chain is built from TRBV19 and TRBJ1-5, with TRBD1 as a possible D gene (5 bases). The CDR3 loop spans 13 amino acids. The V end lost 9 bases, the J end lost 7 bases, and 16 bases lay between the germline ends. Germline V gives CDR1 LNHDA, CDR2 SQIVND (reference sequence).

The chain uses TRBV27 and TRBJ2-5; TRBD2 might be the D (7 bases). CDR1 MNHEY and CDR2 SMNVEV come from the germline V gene (reference sequence). The CDR3 is 13 residues long. Trimming took off 3 bases at V and 5 bases at J, with 10 bases between the two ends. The CDR3 spells CASSFGGRETQYF. The CDR3 DNA follows: TGTGCCAGCAGTTTCGGGGGGCGTGAGACCCAGTACTTC.

V is TRBV5-6 and J is TRBJ1-2, with D perhaps TRBD1 (6 bases). CDR1 and CDR2 (germline): SGHDT, YYEEEE. V was trimmed by 1 base and J by 8 bases, leaving 15 bases between them. This CDR3 comprises 14 residues. CDR3 amino acids: CASSLPTGSQGYTF. The CDR3 coding sequence is TGTGCCAGCAGCTTGCCGACAGGCAGTCAGGGCTACACCTTC. The whole variable domain, remainder taken from reference TRBV5-6 and TRBJ1-2, is DAGVTQSPTHLIKTRGQQVTLRCSPKSGHDTVSWYQQALGQGPQFIFQYYEEEERQRGNFPDRFSGHQFPNYSSELNVNALLLGDSALYLCASSLPTGSQGYTFGSGTRLTVV.

The chain uses TRBV6-5 and TRBJ2-6, with D tentatively TRBD1 (6 bases). V was pared by 7 bases and J by 3 bases, with 13 bases between. This CDR3 contains 15 residues. Germline V lookup: CDR1 MNHEY, CDR2 SVGAGI. The CDR3 DNA follows: TGTGCCAGCAAACAGGGCTTTGGTGGGGCCAACGTCCTGACTTTC. It translates to CASKQGFGGANVLTF.

This chain links TRBV5-1 with TRBJ2-3; 11 bases map to TRBD2. The V segment lost 0 bases and the J segment 4 bases; nucleotides outside the gene matches: 4. From germline, CDR1 is SGHRS and CDR2 YFSETQ. The CDR3 sequence is 16 residues long. The CDR3: CASSLAVLAGADTQYF. The DNA of the CDR3 is TGCGCCAGCAGCTTGGCCGTACTAGCGGGAGCAGATACGCAGTATTTT.

The chain carries TRBV10-3 and TRBJ2-5; D not resolved. CDR1 is ENHRY, CDR2 SYGVKD, per germline. Trimming cost V 2 bases and J 2 bases, with 6 bases left between them. The CDR3 loop spans 13 amino acids. CDR3 protein: CAISEGQQETQYF. For the CDR3, the DNA is TGTGCCATCAGTGAGGGGCAGCAAGAGACCCAGTACTTC.

The rearrangement links TRBV4-1 to TRBJ1-6; D is ambiguous. V was pared by 3 bases and J by 7 bases, with 16 bases between. The CDR3 extends over 16 amino acids. CDR1 and CDR2 from the germline V gene are MGHRA and YSYEKL. CDR3 sequence reads: CASSQMERGNNSPLHF. In DNA form, the CDR3 reads TGCGCCAGCAGCCAGATGGAGCGGGGAAACAATTCACCCCTCCACTTT.

The chain is built from TRBV19 and TRBJ2-3, with D perhaps matching TRBD2 (5 bases). The CDR3 has 15 residues. Per germline, CDR1 LNHDA and CDR2 SQIVND (reference sequence). V shed 3 bases and J shed 1 base, with 11 bases lying between them. CDR3 nucleotide sequence: TGTGCCAGTAGTATTGGGAGTAGGGGCACAGATACGCAGTATTTT. Protein sequence: CASSIGSRGTDTQYF.

This rearrangement joins TRBV6-5 to TRBJ1-2; tentatively, D is TRBD1 (5 bases). The CDR3 spans 16 residues. Germline CDR1 is MNHEY and CDR2 is SVGAGI. The V and J ends lost 3 bases and 4 bases respectively, with 18 bases between them. The CDR3 is CASSYSPGGTVYGYTF. CDR3 in DNA: TGTGCCAGCAGTTATTCCCCGGGGGGGACGGTCTATGGCTACACCTTC.

J is TRBJ1-1 and V is TRBV28; D remains unclear. The CDR3 spans 13 residues. Germline CDR1 MDHEN, CDR2 SYDVKM. The ends were cut back, 6 bases at V and 3 bases at J, with 11 bases in the middle. The DNA for the CDR3 is TGTGCCAGCAGCCGTAGCGGAGACACTGAAGCTTTCTTT. It is translated as CASSRSGDTEAFF.

The chain carries TRBV6-1 and TRBJ2-3, with D tentatively TRBD1 (6 bases). Germline V gives CDR1 MNHNS, CDR2 SASEGT. V lost 5 bases to trimming and J lost 7 bases, with 10 bases between them. This CDR3 has 12 residues. CDR3 protein: CASSTGHHTQYF. The CDR3 DNA follows: TGTGCCAGCAGTACGGGACACCATACGCAGTATTTT.

This chain connects TRBV27 to TRBJ2-3, with TRBD1 identical over 7 bases. Trimming cost V 7 bases and J 4 bases; bases outside gene matches: 11. Germline lookup yields CDR1 MNHEY and CDR2 SMNVEV (reference sequence). The length of the CDR3 is 15 residues. CDR3 nucleotides: TGTGCCAGCACTCAAGGGGGCGAGGGCGCAGATACGCAGTATTTT. This sequence encodes CASTQGGEGADTQYF.

The chain recombines TRBV12-5 with TRBJ2-1, with 7 bases lining up with TRBD2. This CDR3 comprises 15 residues. The V gene end was trimmed by 5 bases and the J gene end by 7 bases; junction bases not matched to a gene: 11. CDR1 is LGHNT and CDR2 is FRNRAP in the germline V gene. The CDR3 sequence is CASGPPGTNGNEQFF. The CDR3 coding sequence is TGTGCTAGTGGTCCCCCCGGGACTAATGGAAATGAGCAGTTCTTC.

This chain uses TRBV11-2 with TRBJ2-2; 8 bases line up with TRBD2. The CDR3 consists of 16 residues. CDR1 SGHAT and CDR2 FQNNGV come from the germline V gene. Unmatched junction bases numbered 6, after V lost 5 bases and J lost 1 base. The CDR3 spells CASSPLAGGNTGELFF. CDR3 nucleotides: TGTGCCAGCAGCCCCCTCGCGGGGGGGAACACCGGGGAGCTGTTTTTT.